The clone carrying this T cell receptor (beta chain) was picked up a small number of times. Its antigen is not identified. This CDR3 is 15 amino acids long. Germline assignment: CDR1 SGHRS and CDR2 YFSETQ. The V gene lost 2 bases and the J gene lost 3 bases, with 14 bases spanning the gap. Healthy individuals who donated bone marrow served as the donors. The sample belongs to a study of cytomegalovirus exposure and HLA in healthy donors. Both 60 Vbeta primers and 13 Jbeta primers went into the PCR. The table came from immunoSEQ multiplex PCR; TCRdb's copy has only in-frame clones and leaves some out. The table includes approximately 140,000 clones, about 70% detected once. Findings and limits, study-wide: In a later analysis, compared with equally common non-associated chains, HLA-associated beta chains were more expanded. TCR beta chain V- and J-gene trimming was linked, in a later analysis, to a missense variant in DCLRE1C.

The sequence was collected from a man in his late teens or twenties in good health and CMV-seronegative. The source material was PBMCs. The gene calls are TRBV5-1 and TRBJ1-1; possible D gene TRBD1, 5 bases. This chain's CDR3 is CASSLTTGPDTEAFF. The CDR3 coding sequence is TGCGCCAGCAGCTTAACTACAGGTCCTGACACTGAAGCTTTCTTT.